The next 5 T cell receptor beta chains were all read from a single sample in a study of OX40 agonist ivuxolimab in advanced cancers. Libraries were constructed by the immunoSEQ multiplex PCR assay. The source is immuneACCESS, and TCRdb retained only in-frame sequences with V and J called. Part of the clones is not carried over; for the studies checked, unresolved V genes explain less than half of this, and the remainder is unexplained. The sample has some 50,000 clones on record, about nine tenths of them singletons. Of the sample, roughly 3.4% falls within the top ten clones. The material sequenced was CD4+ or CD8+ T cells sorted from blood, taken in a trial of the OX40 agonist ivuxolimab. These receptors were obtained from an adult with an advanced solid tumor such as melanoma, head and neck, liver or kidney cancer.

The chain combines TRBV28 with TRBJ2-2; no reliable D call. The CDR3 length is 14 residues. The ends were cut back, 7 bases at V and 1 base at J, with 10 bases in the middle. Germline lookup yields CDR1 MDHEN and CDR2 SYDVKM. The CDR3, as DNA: TGTGCCAGCATAAACGGCCAGAACACCGGGGAGCTGTTTTTT. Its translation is CASINGQNTGELFF.

The CDR3 nucleotides read TGTGCCTGCACTGGACAGGTTAGGGGGACCCAGTACTTC. Translating it yields CACTGQVRGTQYF. The rearrangement links TRBV30 to TRBJ2-5; 7 bases are a match to TRBD1. V was clipped by 6 bases and J by 7 bases; unmatched bases: 11. Germline CDR1 reads GTSNPN; CDR2 reads SVGIG (reference sequence). This CDR3 has 13 residues. Variable domain in full (rest from reference TRBV30 and TRBJ2-5): SQTIHQWPATLVQPVGSPLSLECTVEGTSNPNLYWYRQAAGRGLQLLFYSVGIGQISSEVPQNLSASRPQDRQFILSSKKLLLSDSGFYLCACTGQVRGTQYFGPGTRLLVL.

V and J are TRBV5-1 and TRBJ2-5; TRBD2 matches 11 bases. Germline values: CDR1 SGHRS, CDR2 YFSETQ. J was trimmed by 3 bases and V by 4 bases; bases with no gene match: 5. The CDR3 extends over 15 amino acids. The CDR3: CASSLLTSGKETQYF. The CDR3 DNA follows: TGCGCCAGCAGCCTCCTGACTAGCGGGAAAGAGACCCAGTACTTC.

The CDR3 DNA sequence: TGTGCCAGCGACAGTCTCAGGCACTATGGCTACACCTTC. Translation gives CASDSLRHYGYTF. V usage is TRBV28 and J usage is TRBJ1-2, with D possibly matching TRBD1 (5 bases). Germline lookup yields CDR1 MDHEN and CDR2 SYDVKM. V dropped 8 bases and J dropped 3 bases, with 13 bases sitting between them. The CDR3 loop spans 13 amino acids.

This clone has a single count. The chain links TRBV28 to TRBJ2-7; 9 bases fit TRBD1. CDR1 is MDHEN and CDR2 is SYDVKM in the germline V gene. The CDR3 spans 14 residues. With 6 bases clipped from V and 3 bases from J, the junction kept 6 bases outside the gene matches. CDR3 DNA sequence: TGTGCCAGCAGCCTCCCGGGACAGGGCTACGAGCAGTACTTC. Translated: CASSLPGQGYEQYF.